This entry describes one T cell receptor beta chain. What this receptor recognizes is not known. No base qualities exist here, and no much larger clone lies one base off it. Receptor libraries were prepared by PCR. The instrument given in TCRdb is Illumina HiSeq 2500. To normalize quantification of the TCRbeta repertoire, the TCR libraries were built with molecular barcoding that relied on unique molecular identifiers. The public reads were reanalyzed by TCRdb: fastp trimming at Q25, MiXCR alignment, in-frame beta chains only. Entries are consolidated by CDR3 protein sequence, retaining the most common genes and DNA. Across this sample there are under 50,000 distinct CDR3 sequences, with 50% to 55% seen only once. The ten top clones hold 35% to 40% of the sample. This entry belongs to a study of T-cell reconstitution after alpha-beta-depleted transplantation in children (dated by TCRdb to 2016 to 2018). A note on the overall study: T-cell immune reconstitution after TCRalphabeta/CD19-depleted allogeneic hematopoietic cell transplantation in children was quantitatively tracked in the study by means of TCR repertoire profiling. Overall study results and their limits: The high TCRbeta diversity at day 60 in some patients was ascribed to recipient T cells and intrathymic progenitors that had survived conditioning. Over subsequent months, a decline in hyperexpanded clone frequencies was noted, and after one year, T-cell counts and TCRbeta diversity were mostly ascribed to newly produced T cells. The apparently early recovery of alphabetaT-cell counts about two months after transplant reportedly depended on only several hundred rapidly expanded clones that came from non-depleted graft cells.

The treatment or condition tag for this specimen amounts to: allogeneic hematopoietic cell transplantation with graft depleted of TCRalphabeta T cells and CD19 B cells. TCRalphabeta/CD19-depleted allogeneic hematopoietic cell grafts were given to the transplant recipients, all of whom were children. Relative to germline, V is 2 bases shorter and J is 5 bases shorter, with 15 bases between their ends. Inclusive of the bounding cysteine and phenylalanine, the CDR3 is 15 residues long. The kept DNA is CDR3 alone, 45 bases in frame from the first base. CDR1 and CDR2 are drawn from the germline V gene: ENHRY, SYGVKD.

The sequence links TRBV10-3 to TRBJ2-5, with TRBD1 tentatively as D gene (6 bases match). The specimen comprised peripheral blood, sampled before TCRalphabeta/CD19-depleted stem cell transplant. The TCR comes from a boy under two years old with SCID, due to receive a stem cell transplant. CDR3 loop: CAISEPGDLTETQYF. The nucleotide sequence reads as follows: TGTGCCATCAGTGAGCCAGGGGATTTGACGGAGACCCAGTACTTC.